This entry lists 10 T cell receptor beta chains sequenced from one sample in a study of CD4+ T cells in melanoma. Only in-frame clones appear in the TCRdb table, and some are missing; sequencing was by immunoSEQ multiplex PCR. The sample carries about 50,000 clones, 89% recorded once. Sequencing input: peripheral blood. All receptors come from a human donor with melanoma.

This clone was counted a single time. The J gene is TRBJ1-2, the V gene TRBV28; possibly TRBD1 for D (5 bases). The CDR3 contains 14 residues. Germline CDR1 MDHEN, CDR2 SYDVKM. Deletions cut 3 bases from V and 3 bases from J, with 11 bases between. The CDR3 DNA reads TGTGCCAGCAGTTTCGGGCAGGGATACTATGGCTACACCTTC. Amino acid sequence: CASSFGQGYYGYTF.

The chain links TRBV23-1 to TRBJ1-6; D gene uncertain. TRBV23-1 is treated as an ORF (open reading frame) with a function not yet certain. The CDR3 is 15 residues long. The V and J ends lost 3 bases and 2 bases respectively, with 8 bases between them. CDR3 loop: CASSQGRTYNSPLHF. CDR3 DNA: TGCGCCAGCAGTCAGGGTAGAACCTATAATTCACCCCTCCACTTT.

This clone was recorded a few times. This rearrangement joins TRBV5-1 to TRBJ2-2; D possibly matches TRBD1 or TRBD2 (5 bases each). The CDR3 covers 14 residues. Germline CDR1 and CDR2: SGHRS and YFSETQ. Trimming stripped 1 base from V and 4 bases from J, with 8 bases between. The chain's CDR3 is CASSLTGTTGELFF. The CDR3 nucleotides read TGCGCCAGCAGCTTGACCGGGACCACCGGGGAGCTGTTTTTT.

By proportion, this clone is medium-sized (0.01 to 0.1%). The rearrangement links TRBV19 to TRBJ2-7, with a possible D match to TRBD2 (7 bases). Per the germline V gene, CDR1 is LNHDA and CDR2 is SQIVND (reference sequence). Trimming stripped 10 bases from V and 6 bases from J, with 19 bases between. This CDR3 spans 13 amino acids. Written as DNA, the CDR3 is TGTGCCACAAGAGGGGGGGCCTCCGGCGAGCAGTACTTC. Translation gives CATRGGASGEQYF.

This clone was seen only a few times. The chain has TRBV7-8 and TRBJ2-7; perhaps TRBD2 as D (5 bases). Between the trimmed V and J ends, which lost 1 base and 4 bases, there was a span of 11 bases. There are 14 residues in the CDR3. The V gene's germline CDR1 is SGHVS and CDR2 FQNEAQ. DNA of the CDR3: TGTGCCAGCAGCTTAGGAATCCGGGATTACGAGCAGTACTTC. Translating gives CASSLGIRDYEQYF.

J is TRBJ2-7 and V is TRBV18; D might be TRBD2 (5 bases). Trimming shortened V by 3 bases and J by 5 bases, and 11 bases separated the two germline ends. CDR3 length equals 13 residues. CDR1 is KGHSH, CDR2 LQKENI, per germline. The CDR3 DNA follows: TGTGCCAGCTCACCGCCCGAGGGTAACGAGCAGTACTTC. Translation gives CASSPPEGNEQYF. The whole variable domain, remainder taken from reference TRBV18 and TRBJ2-7, is NAGVMQNPRHLVRRRGQEARLRCSPMKGHSHVYWYRQLPEEGLKFMVYLQKENIIDESGMPKERFSAEFPKEGPSILRIQQVVRGDSAAYFCASSPPEGNEQYFGPGTRLTVT.

This CDR3 is CAISAPPSREQYF. Written as DNA, the CDR3 is TGTGCCATCAGTGCCCCTCCGTCGCGCGAGCAGTACTTC. The chain links TRBV10-3 to TRBJ2-7; unclear D gene. V was cut by 4 bases and J by 6 bases, with 13 bases left in between. There are 13 residues in the CDR3. Germline V gene data show CDR1 as ENHRY and CDR2 as SYGVKD.

The rearrangement joins TRBV6-5 to TRBJ1-2, with TRBD1 matching 7 bases. Germline V gives CDR1 MNHEY, CDR2 SVGAGI. V lost 2 bases to trimming and J lost 5 bases; unmatched junction nucleotides: 2. The CDR3 is 13 residues long. CDR3 in DNA: TGTGCCAGCAGTTACCAGGGGGGGTATGGCTACACCTTC. It specifies CASSYQGGYGYTF.

This rearrangement joins TRBV7-2 to TRBJ1-1, with TRBD1 matching 9 bases. Trimming at V came to 6 bases and at J to 1 base, leaving 3 bases not matched to a gene. The germline gives CDR1 SGHTA, CDR2 FQGNSA. The CDR3 contains 14 residues. CDR3 sequence: CASRGTGTNTEAFF. CDR3 sequence (DNA): TGTGCCAGCAGAGGGACAGGGACGAACACTGAAGCTTTCTTT.

V is TRBV28 and J is TRBJ2-1, with 7 bases aligning to TRBD1. After removal of 5 bases from V and 9 bases from J, the junction contained 10 bases not matched to a gene. This CDR3 spans 14 amino acids. Germline CDR1 is MDHEN and CDR2 is SYDVKM. The CDR3 region is CASSTDRVFGEQFF. The CDR3 nucleotides are TGTGCCAGCAGTACCGACAGGGTTTTTGGTGAGCAGTTCTTC.